Shown below are 13 T cell receptor beta chains from a single sample sequenced in a study of molecular identifiers for immune sequencing clone quantification. TCRdb re-called the PCR reads through MiXCR, storing one row per CDR3 protein. Altogether hundreds of thousands of distinct CDR3 sequences are present, 25% being singletons, with the ten largest covering about 0.78%. Material: naive CD8+ T cells from blood, with Jurkat cell RNA spiked in. Specified subset: FACS-sorted CD8+CD4-CCR7+CD45RA+ naive T cells. The receptors derive from a human donor in good health. Some libraries in this study had Jurkat cell RNA spiked in.

This clonotype came up a few times. A junction boundary mismatches the germline segment, possibly from a read error. This chain links TRBV12-3 or TRBV12-4 with TRBJ2-7; 10 bases match TRBD1. This CDR3 comprises 14 residues. Written as DNA, the CDR3 is TGTGCCAGCAGTTTTGGGACAGGGGTGAACGAGCAGTACTTT. Amino acid sequence: CASSFGTGVNEQYF.

A remark on this clonotype: With a much larger clone just one base away, this may be a read error. The rearrangement links TRBV25-1 to TRBJ2-1; 7 positions match TRBD2. The CDR3 has 15 amino acids. Looked up from germline, CDR1 is MGHDK and CDR2 is SYGVNS. CDR3 amino acids: CARSASSGAYNEQFF. The DNA for the CDR3 is TGTGCCCGCAGTGCCTCTAGCGGAGCCTACAATGAGCAGTTCTTC.

Remarks on this clonotype: A read error is possible here, since a much larger clone lies one base away. The genes are TRBV9 and TRBJ1-3, with TRBD1 matching over 8 bases. V dropped 6 bases and J dropped 4; count of bases not matched to a gene: 3. The germline gives CDR1 SGDLS, CDR2 YYNGEE. CDR3 length equals 13 residues. CDR3 in DNA: TGTGCCAGCACACAGGGGGACGGAAACACCATATATTTT. Translation gives CASTQGDGNTIYF.

This chain links TRBV11-1 with TRBJ2-1; D unresolved. Germline V gene data show CDR1 as SGHAT and CDR2 as FQDESV (reference sequence). The V gene lost 8 bases and the J gene lost 2 bases, with 10 bases spanning the gap. The CDR3 covers 13 residues. The CDR3: CASGRIAYNEQFF. CDR3 nucleotide sequence: TGTGCCAGCGGGCGGATTGCCTACAATGAGCAGTTCTTC.

The CDR3 loop is CSARQGGRYEQYF. The CDR3 coding sequence is TGCAGCGCGCGACAGGGGGGGAGATACGAGCAGTACTTC. The rearrangement links TRBV29-1 to TRBJ2-7; 9 bases map to TRBD1. Germline V gene sequence: CDR1 SQVTM, CDR2 ANQGSEA. The CDR3 has 13 amino acids. V lost 7 bases and J lost 4; bases outside the gene matches: 8.

This clonotype was observed many times. Mismatch with germline at one junction end may stem from a read error. The chain employs TRBV7-8 and TRBJ1-4; D might be TRBD1 (6 bases). This CDR3 region has 17 residues. Germline CDR1 is SGHVS and CDR2 is FQNEAQ. The CDR3 sequence is CASSLAGTTATNEKLFF. In DNA form, the CDR3 reads TGTGCCAGCAGTTTAGCCGGGACAACTGCAACTAATGAAAAACTGTTTTTT.

Many counts were recorded for this clonotype. The V gene is TRBV3-1, the J gene TRBJ2-7; D call uncertain. The CDR3 covers 14 residues. The germline gives CDR1 LGHDT, CDR2 YNNKEL (reference sequence). V lost 4 bases and J 3 bases, leaving 13 bases between the germline ends. Here the CDR3 reads CASSLGIGDYEQYF. CDR3 bases: TGTGCCAGCAGCCTTGGAATAGGTGACTACGAGCAGTACTTC.

Many counts were recorded for this clonotype. The chain recombines TRBV28 with TRBJ1-5; D uncertain. Germline V CDR1 and CDR2: MDHEN, SYDVKM. The V end lost 5 bases, the J end lost 1 base, and 18 bases lay between the germline ends. The CDR3 covers 17 residues. The CDR3 reads CASSPDQLIRSNQPQHF. CDR3 nucleotide sequence: TGTGCCAGCAGTCCCGATCAGCTAATACGAAGCAATCAGCCCCAGCATTTT.

The V and J genes are TRBV2 and TRBJ1-1; the match to TRBD1 covers 7 bases. V lost 3 bases to trimming and J lost 7 bases; unmatched junction nucleotides: 2. This CDR3 spans 12 amino acids. Germline values: CDR1 SNHLY, CDR2 FYNNEI. The DNA of the CDR3 is TGTGCCAGCAGTGACCGGGACAGTGAAGCTTTCTTT. Translated, it gives CASSDRDSEAFF.

The rearrangement uses TRBV4-1 and TRBJ2-1, with 7 nucleotides matching TRBD1. There are 13 residues in the CDR3. Per germline, CDR1 MGHRA and CDR2 YSYEKL. J lost 10 bases, V lost 4 bases, and 7 bases had no gene match. In nucleotides, the CDR3 is TGCGCCAGCAGCCCAGGACAGGCTTTAGAGCAGTTCTTC. Translated, it gives CASSPGQALEQFF.

This clonotype has ten or more counts. The genes are TRBV18 and TRBJ2-3; 8 bases line up with TRBD2. V shed 0 bases, J shed 5 bases, and the junction held 7 bases outside the gene matches. The CDR3 covers 16 residues. Looked up from germline, CDR1 is KGHSH and CDR2 is LQKENI. The CDR3, as DNA: TGTGCCAGCTCACCACCGCCGGGGGGGCTGGGAGATACGCAGTATTTT. Its translation is CASSPPPGGLGDTQYF.

This clonotype has a handful of counts. DNA of the CDR3: TGTGCCAGCAGTTACTCGACCTCAGACAGGGTGGATGAAAAACTGTTTTTT. This sequence encodes CASSYSTSDRVDEKLFF. This chain uses TRBV6-2 or TRBV6-3 with TRBJ1-4; 7 nucleotides align to TRBD1. The CDR3 spans 17 residues. The V gene end was trimmed by 0 bases and the J gene end by 6 bases; junction bases not matched to a gene: 10. The germline CDR1 and CDR2 sequences are MNHEY and SVGEGT.

This clonotype was picked up many times. The J gene is TRBJ2-5, the V gene TRBV7-6; 7 bases agree with TRBD2. With 4 bases clipped from V and 3 bases from J, the junction kept 11 bases outside the gene matches. Germline V gives CDR1 SGHVS, CDR2 FNYEAQ. The CDR3 runs to 16 residues. The CDR3, as DNA: TGTGCCAGCAGCTCCACGGTCCTAGCGGCGGAAGAGACCCAGTACTTC. Its translation: CASSSTVLAAEETQYF.